This entry features one TCR beta chain sequence. This clone has more than one count but fewer than ten. Its specific antigen is unknown. It has no much larger one-base neighbor in the sample; base qualities were not kept. All of the isolated RNA was reverse transcribed with the High Capacity cDNA Reverse Transcription Kit, so expressed TCRB transcripts were sequenced. Naive, central memory and regulatory T cell samples underwent deep immunoSEQ sequencing, averaging roughly 3.4 million total reads per sample. Sorted cells were lysed in RLT buffer, and RNA was extracted using DNase-treated RNeasy Micro or Mini kits according to cell number. Each cell subset was processed on its own to prevent cross-contamination, while patient and healthy donor samples were processed together. TCRB sequences were amplified from cDNA with the immunoSEQ multiplex PCR, producing 87-bp fragments spanning the CDR3 region. Amplicons were sequenced on the Illumina HiSeq platform. The study's own analysis went as follows. PCR bias was computationally corrected using synthetic template baselines, reads within Hamming distance 2 were collapsed, and singletons that could not be merged were discarded. By aligning reads against IMGT, V, D and J genes, CDR3 length, and insertions or deletions at six rearrangement sites were assigned. Within each subset, clonotype counts were normalized to the number of sorted cells before true diversity and Gini coefficients were calculated with the tcR R package. The overlap coefficient, calculated on TCRB nucleotide sequences, was used to quantify repertoire sharing. Out-of-frame TCRB sequences from naive cells were analyzed as a proxy for the pre-selection repertoire. The source is immuneACCESS, and TCRdb retained only in-frame sequences with V and J called. Part of the clones is not carried over; for the studies checked, unresolved V genes explain less than half of this, and the remainder is unexplained. V and J calls and clone size come straight from that table; D and trimming were deduced from the DNA. The sample includes some 330,000 clones, with about 12% observed a single time. Roughly 0.0097% of the sample rests with the top ten.

The data originate from a study of beta chain features in type 1 diabetes (dated by TCRdb to 2016 to 2019). About the study as a whole: No differences in mean age, gender distribution, total cell number or subset yield were found between patients and healthy donors. A total of 85 million to 110 million sorted cells were examined across all samples, and RNA yield correlated strongly with the number of cells per subset. The study compared the TCRB repertoires of sorted circulating CD4+ T cell subsets in recently diagnosed type 1 diabetes patients with those in matched healthy donors. Naive and central memory subsets were obtained from all 30 or so donors, but regulatory and stem cell-like memory subsets were isolated from only 8 patients and roughly 8 healthy donors.

From each donor, a single peripheral blood sample of approximately 110 mL on average was drawn into heparinised tubes. A BD FACSAria II was used to sort naive, central memory, regulatory and stem cell-like memory CD4+ T cells with a panel that included CD45RO, CCR7, CD25, CD127, CD95 and CD27. Purity was above 98% for every sorted population. PBMCs were isolated right away by Lymphoprep density gradient centrifugation and were stained directly, without culture. So that batch effects would be minimized, each experiment stained and sorted samples in pairs, pairing one healthy donor with one patient. The CDR3, from cysteine to phenylalanine, totals 14 residues. Only the CDR3 DNA is retained, 42 bases long and in frame from the first base. V is cut by 4 bases and J by 5 bases, and the space between the germline ends is 15 bases. From a lookup of the germline V gene (reference sequence), CDR1 and CDR2 are SGHNT and YYREEE.

The paper as a whole reports these results and caveats: Because cDNA was sequenced instead of genomic DNA, highly expressing activated cells could be over-represented, though the groups showed no difference in activation or CD3 levels. HLA sub-analyses involved small numbers of individuals, so any influence of HLA type on TCRB rearrangement remained unresolved. In all four CD4+ subsets, TCRB CDR3 length was moderately but significantly shorter in type 1 diabetes patients. Patients with type 1 diabetes made fewer insertions and deleted more nucleotides at VDJ recombination sites, implying thymic rearrangement abnormalities. Naive, central memory and regulatory TCRB repertoires appeared to be more similar among patients than among healthy donors. PCR may preferentially amplify shorter templates, but because patient and control samples were amplified and corrected together, any resulting skew would affect both groups equally.

This chain is built from TRBV5-4 and TRBJ2-5; D gene: possibly TRBD1, on 6 matching bases. The source is a young woman with type 1 diabetes. Sequencing was done on a sample of naive CD4+ T cells from blood. The cell subset or site label here, explained by the study, means: true naive CD4+ T cells. CDR3 sequence: CASSVRGLGETQYF. The DNA reads as follows: TGTGCCAGCAGCGTCAGGGGTTTGGGGGAGACCCAGTACTTC.